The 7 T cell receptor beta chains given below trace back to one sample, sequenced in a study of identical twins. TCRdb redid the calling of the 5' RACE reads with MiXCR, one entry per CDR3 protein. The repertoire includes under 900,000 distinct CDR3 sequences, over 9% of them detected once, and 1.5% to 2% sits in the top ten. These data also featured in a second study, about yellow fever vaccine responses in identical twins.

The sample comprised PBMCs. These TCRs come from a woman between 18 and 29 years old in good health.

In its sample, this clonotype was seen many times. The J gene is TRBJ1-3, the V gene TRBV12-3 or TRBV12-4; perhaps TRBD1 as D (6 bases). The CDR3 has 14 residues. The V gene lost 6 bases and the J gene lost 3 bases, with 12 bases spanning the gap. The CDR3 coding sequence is TGTGCCAGCAGATCTACGGACAGTGGAAACACCATATATTTT. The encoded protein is CASRSTDSGNTIYF.

The DNA for the CDR3 is TGCGCCAGCAGCTCCGGAGGGACAGGGATCTACGAGCAGTACTTC. This sequence encodes CASSSGGTGIYEQYF. The J gene is TRBJ2-7, the V gene TRBV5-1; TRBD1 matches 9 bases. The CDR3 totals 15 residues. The germline V gene encodes CDR1 SGHRS and CDR2 YFSETQ. Trimming removed 3 bases from V and 3 bases from J; junction bases left unmatched: 7.

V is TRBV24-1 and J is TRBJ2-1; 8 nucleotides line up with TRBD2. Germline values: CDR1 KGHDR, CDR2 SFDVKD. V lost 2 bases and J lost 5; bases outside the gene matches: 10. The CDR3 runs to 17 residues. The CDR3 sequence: CATSDSGWGTRNNEQFF. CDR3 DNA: TGTGCCACCAGTGATTCTGGTTGGGGGACTAGGAACAATGAGCAGTTCTTC.

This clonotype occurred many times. This chain's CDR3 is CASRTGDRNNSPLHF. CDR3 sequence (DNA): TGCGCCAGCAGAACCGGGGACAGGAATAATTCACCCCTCCACTTT. V and J are TRBV5-1 and TRBJ1-6; 8 bases line up with TRBD1. Germline V CDR1 and CDR2: SGHRS, YFSETQ. With V trimmed by 5 bases and J by 5 bases, 6 bases remained unmatched. This CDR3 region has 15 residues.

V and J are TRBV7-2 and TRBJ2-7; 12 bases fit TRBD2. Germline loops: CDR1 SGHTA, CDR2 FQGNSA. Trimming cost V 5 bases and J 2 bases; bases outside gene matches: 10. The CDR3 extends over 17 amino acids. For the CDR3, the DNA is TGTGCCAGCAGCACCGGACTAGCGGGACTTAACGCCTACGAGCAGTACTTC. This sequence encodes CASSTGLAGLNAYEQYF. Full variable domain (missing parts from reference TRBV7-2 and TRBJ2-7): GAGVSQSPSNKVTEKGKDVELRCDPISGHTALYWYRQSLGQGLEFLIYFQGNSAPDKSGLPSDRFSAERTGGSVSTLTIQRTQQEDSAVYLCASSTGLAGLNAYEQYFGPGTRLTVT.

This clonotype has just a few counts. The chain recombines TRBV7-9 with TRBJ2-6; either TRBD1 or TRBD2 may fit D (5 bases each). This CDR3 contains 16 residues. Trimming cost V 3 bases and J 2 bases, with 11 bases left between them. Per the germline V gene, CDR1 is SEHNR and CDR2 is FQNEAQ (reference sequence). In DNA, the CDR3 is TGTGCCAGCAGCTTTCCCAGGGACGCTGGGGCCAACGTCCTGACTTTC. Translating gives CASSFPRDAGANVLTF.

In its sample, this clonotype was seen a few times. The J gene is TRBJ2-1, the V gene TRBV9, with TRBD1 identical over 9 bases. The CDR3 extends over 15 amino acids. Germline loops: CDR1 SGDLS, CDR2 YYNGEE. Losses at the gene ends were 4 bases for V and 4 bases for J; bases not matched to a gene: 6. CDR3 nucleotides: TGTGCCAGCAGCACAGAGGGACAGGGTTACAATGAGCAGTTCTTC. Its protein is CASSTEGQGYNEQFF.